A selection of T cell receptor beta chains follows, all from one sample in a study of blood T cells in healthy people across ages. TCRdb re-called the 5' RACE reads with MiXCR, one entry per CDR3 protein. Of 2 million or so distinct CDR3 sequences in the sample, around 50% are singletons; the top ten hold more than 2%. Material: blood. All receptors come from a woman in her thirties or forties in good health. Both conserved end residues are part of each CDR3. The D gene is left open where the match is weak. The size of a clone is reported for some rows only, either as once, few or many, or as a class for expanded clones.

TRBJ1-2	-	TRBV3-1	-	CASSLEARGDYGYTF	TGTGCCAGCAGCCTCGAGGCCAGGGGTGACTATGGCTACACCTTC
TRBJ2-3	once	TRBV10-3	-	CAISGLGGAKDTQYF	TGTGCCATCAGTGGCCTGGGGGGGGCCAAAGATACGCAGTATTTT
TRBJ1-6	-	TRBV9	-	CASSFSPQNSPLHF	TGTGCCAGCAGCTTTTCTCCTCAGAATTCACCCCTCCACTTT
TRBJ1-2	-	TRBV5-1	TRBD1	CASSSSSGQGISSYTF	TGCGCCAGCAGCTCATCGTCGGGACAGGGTATTTCGAGCTACACCTTC
TRBJ1-2	-	TRBV19	-	CASSIRTGLEYGYTF	TGTGCCAGTAGTATTCGGACCGGCCTAGAGTATGGCTACACCTTC
TRBJ2-7	many	TRBV7-2	-	CASSPFGFYEQYF	TGTGCCAGCAGCCCATTCGGGTTCTACGAGCAGTACTTC
TRBJ1-5	few	TRBV4-1	TRBD1	CASTAEGQRNQPQHF	TGCGCCAGCACCGCCGAGGGACAGCGTAATCAGCCCCAGCATTTT
TRBJ2-7	few	TRBV20-1	-	CSASKRFGRELWWDQYF	TGCAGTGCTAGTAAGAGATTCGGCCGGGAACTCTGGTGGGACCAGTACTTC
TRBJ1-4	once	TRBV27	-	CASSLRGPRGRRTNEKLFF	TGTGCCAGCAGTTTACGGGGACCCAGGGGAAGGAGAACTAATGAAAAACTGTTTTTT
TRBJ2-5	-	TRBV5-1	-	CASSLVGGDNQYF	TGCGCCAGCAGCTTGGTTGGAGGGGACAACCAGTACTTC
TRBJ2-1	-	TRBV20-1	TRBD2	CSARGLVSYNEQFF	TGCAGTGCTCGAGGACTAGTAAGCTACAATGAGCAGTTCTTC
TRBJ2-7	-	TRBV24-1	TRBD1	CATSGEGTGGYEQYF	TGTGCCACCAGTGGAGAGGGGACAGGGGGCTACGAGCAGTACTTC
TRBJ2-3	few	TRBV4-1	TRBD1	CASSPGDRRADTQYF	TGCGCCAGCAGCCCCGGGGACAGGCGAGCAGATACGCAGTATTTT
TRBJ2-7	few	TRBV27	TRBD1	CASRQRGQFISYEQYF	TGTGCCAGCAGGCAAAGGGGACAGTTCATCTCCTACGAGCAGTACTTC
TRBJ2-3	few	TRBV20-1	-	CSASWRRGDTQYF	TGCAGTGCTAGCTGGCGGAGGGGGGATACGCAGTATTTT
TRBJ2-7	-	TRBV15	-	CATSRDGESYEQYF	TGTGCCACCAGCAGAGATGGGGAGAGTTACGAGCAGTACTTC
TRBJ2-5	-	TRBV20-1	-	CSAQPFGREETQYF	TGCAGTGCTCAACCCTTTGGGCGTGAAGAGACCCAGTACTTC
TRBJ2-3	-	TRBV6-6	-	CASTPGTPSTDTQYF	TGTGCCAGCACCCCCGGGACGCCTAGCACAGATACGCAGTATTTT
TRBJ2-1	once	TRBV5-8	-	CASRRGDPYNEQFF	TGTGCCAGCCGACGGGGCGATCCCTACAATGAGCAGTTCTTC
TRBJ2-3	-	TRBV20-1	TRBD1	CSAGNNRGRTDTQYF	TGCAGTGCTGGTAACAACAGGGGACGCACAGATACGCAGTATTTT
TRBJ2-7	few	TRBV13	-	CASRLESSAEQYF	TGTGCCAGCAGATTGGAGAGTTCAGCCGAGCAGTACTTC
TRBJ2-1	-	TRBV24-1	-	CATSVGGSGLSDNEQFF	TGTGCCACCAGTGTTGGAGGGAGCGGCCTTTCAGACAATGAGCAGTTCTTC
TRBJ1-2	few	TRBV4-1	-	CASSQEGWNYGYTF	TGCGCCAGCAGCCAGGAGGGGTGGAACTATGGCTACACCTTC
TRBJ2-5	few	TRBV7-2	-	CASSFRDTETQYF	TGTGCCAGCAGCTTCCGGGATACAGAGACCCAGTACTTC
TRBJ2-4	few	TRBV6-2/TRBV6-3	-	CASSYMTSEVGIQYF	TGTGCCAGCAGTTACATGACCTCAGAAGTGGGCATTCAGTACTTC
TRBJ2-1	few	TRBV7-2	TRBD2	CASSLKRGANYNEQFF	TGTGCCAGCAGCTTGAAGCGGGGGGCTAACTACAATGAGCAGTTCTTC
TRBJ2-1	once	TRBV5-1	-	CASSLPKRAGSDEQFF	TGCGCCAGCAGCCTGCCCAAGCGAGCGGGTAGCGATGAGCAGTTCTTC
TRBJ2-5	few	TRBV28	-	CASSSRQIQETQYF	TGTGCCAGCAGTTCCCGACAGATCCAAGAGACCCAGTACTTC
TRBJ2-4	-	TRBV7-2	-	CASRSGKEAKNIQYF	TGTGCCAGCAGATCAGGGAAGGAGGCCAAAAACATTCAGTACTTC
TRBJ2-5	once	TRBV3-1	TRBD2	CASSQDLAGRPRLYF	TGTGCCAGCAGCCAAGATCTAGCGGGGAGGCCTCGACTGTACTTC
TRBJ2-7	-	TRBV4-2	TRBD2	CASAAGGDPLEQYF	TGTGCCAGTGCTGCGGGGGGGGATCCTCTCGAGCAGTACTTC
TRBJ1-2	-	TRBV7-9	-	CANSQPGQLTGYTF	TGTGCCAACAGCCAACCGGGCCAACTAACTGGCTACACCTTC
TRBJ1-1	-	TRBV20-1	TRBD1	CSASRDRATEAFF	TGCAGTGCTTCCCGGGACAGGGCCACTGAAGCTTTCTTT
TRBJ2-7	-	TRBV4-2	-	CASSPPQAGVPYEQYF	TGTGCCAGCAGCCCCCCGCAGGCAGGGGTTCCCTACGAGCAGTACTTC
TRBJ2-1	-	TRBV5-1	-	CASRPGSVNEQFF	TGCGCCAGCCGTCCCGGCAGCGTTAATGAGCAGTTCTTC
TRBJ1-1	-	TRBV7-9	-	CASSVEGVATEAFF	TGTGCCAGCAGCGTAGAAGGGGTGGCCACTGAAGCTTTCTTT
TRBJ2-7	-	TRBV7-2	-	CASKFRAGSTYEQYF	TGTGCCAGCAAATTCAGGGCCGGTAGCACCTACGAGCAGTACTTC
TRBJ1-5	-	TRBV3-1	-	CASSLGNERPQHF	TGTGCCAGCAGCCTCGGCAATGAACGGCCCCAGCATTTT
TRBJ2-1	-	TRBV4-3	TRBD1	CASSQDPGQGFEQFF	TGCGCCAGCAGCCAAGATCCCGGACAGGGATTTGAGCAGTTCTTC
TRBJ1-2	once	TRBV20-1	-	CSASRQVSARGYTF	TGCAGTGCTAGTAGACAGGTCTCGGCTCGAGGCTACACCTTC
TRBJ1-2	-	TRBV25-1	-	CASSSGVWGYGYTF	TGTGCCAGCAGTTCAGGGGTCTGGGGCTATGGCTACACCTTC
TRBJ1-6	-	TRBV4-1	-	CASSQLNSPLHF	TGCGCCAGCAGCCAGCTCAATTCACCCCTCCACTTT
TRBJ1-2	-	TRBV19	-	CASSYLYRDYGYTF	TGTGCCAGTAGTTACCTATACAGGGACTATGGCTACACCTTC
TRBJ2-3	-	TRBV28	TRBD2	CASSLGLAGSSSTDTQYF	TGTGCCAGCAGTTTAGGACTAGCGGGCTCCTCTAGCACAGATACGCAGTATTTT
TRBJ1-5	-	TRBV6-6	TRBD1	CASSYPADRVNQPQHF	TGTGCCAGCAGTTACCCGGCTGACAGGGTCAATCAGCCCCAGCATTTT
TRBJ2-5	few	TRBV5-1	TRBD1	CASSFDTLGQGREETQYF	TGCGCCAGCAGCTTCGATACCCTGGGACAGGGCAGGGAAGAGACCCAGTACTTC
TRBJ1-6	-	TRBV6-5	-	CASSYEANPFTNSPLHF	TGTGCCAGCAGTTACGAAGCAAACCCTTTTACCAATTCACCCCTCCACTTT
TRBJ2-4	-	TRBV28	-	CASSLDSRRFYERYF	TGTGCCAGCAGTTTGGACAGCAGACGCTTCTACGAGCGGTACTTC
TRBJ2-2	few	TRBV28	TRBD1	CASSLDRGNTGELFF	TGTGCCAGCAGTCTGGACAGGGGAAACACCGGGGAGCTGTTTTTT
TRBJ2-3	-	TRBV24-1	-	CATSDPGRLSTDTQYF	TGTGCCACCAGTGATCCCGGACGGCTTAGCACAGATACGCAGTATTTT
TRBJ2-5	-	TRBV6-2/TRBV6-3	-	CASSTGLVYGETQYF	TGTGCCAGCAGTACCGGCCTAGTGTATGGTGAGACCCAGTACTTC